This T cell receptor (beta chain) was observed in a study of blood T cell repertoires in COVID-19. Study information: COVID-19 samples, acute and convalescent, were from the United States, Italy and Spain. PBMCs, B-cell-depleted T cells, or T cells provided the cDNA or gDNA that made up the material.

The CDR3 runs 15 residues. J lost 5 bases, V lost 4 bases, and 6 bases had no gene match. Germline loops: CDR1 SNHLY, CDR2 FYNNEI. Per the original data handling: Nucleated cell counts were estimated from reference gene primer amplification. Sequenced by immunoSEQ multiplex PCR; TCRdb stores in-frame clones only, minus some. The V and J calls and clone size were taken over from that table, and D and trimming were inferred from the DNA. The sample has approximately 100,000 clones; about 85% are singletons. The receptor was isolated from a man aged 65 to 79 with acute or convalescent COVID-19. J is TRBJ1-4 and V is TRBV2; 8 nucleotides match TRBD1. The sequencing sample was made of peripheral blood. CDR3 sequence (DNA): TGTGCCAGCAGTGGGATGGACAGGGTGAATGAAAAACTGTTTTTT. Residues: CASSGMDRVNEKLFF.